The present TCR beta chain was sequenced within a study of T cell responses to AZD1222 COVID-19 vaccine. Broader study findings: At 160-218 and 743-854, vaccine-associated CD4 TCRs were dominant, and they spanned spike. Among the donors, most were white British and more were female, and clonal diversity was possibly underestimated.

This table comes from immunoSEQ multiplex PCR, and its TCRdb copy is limited to in-frame clones, with some not included. The table has around 84,000 clones, nearly 90% seen once; the top ten hold about 1.6%. This clone was picked up one time. Its antigen is as yet unknown. The CDR3 extends over 17 amino acids. V dropped 3 bases and J dropped 6 bases, with 21 bases sitting between them. Germline V CDR1 and CDR2: SEHNR, FQNEAQ (reference sequence). The V gene is TRBV7-9, the J gene TRBJ1-5; the D gene is possibly TRBD1 (6 bases). Sequencing used peripheral blood, obtained on day 0 of AZD1222 vaccination. The clonotype was recovered from an adult in good health. CDR3 amino acids: CASSLGPVQGTGQPQHF. DNA of the CDR3: TGTGCCAGCAGCTTGGGCCCAGTACAGGGAACTGGTCAGCCCCAGCATTTT.